This passage covers 28 T cell receptor beta chains from one sample sequenced in a study of T cell responses to AZD1222 COVID-19 vaccine. The method was immunoSEQ multiplex PCR; TCRdb's version includes in-frame clones alone and lacks a portion of them. The repertoire holds approximately 79,000 clones, with around 86% as singletons. The sample in question was peripheral blood, obtained on day 0 of AZD1222 vaccination. The receptors derive from an adult in good health.

This rearrangement joins TRBV10-2 to TRBJ2-3; D uncertain. The length of the CDR3 is 13 residues. Trimming cost V 6 bases and J 3 bases, with 10 bases left between them. Germline V lookup: CDR1 WSHSY, CDR2 SAAADI. The CDR3 DNA reads as TGCGCCAGCAGGCAGCCGGTTACAGATACGCAGTATTTT. This encodes CASRQPVTDTQYF.

This clone was detected only a few times. The rearrangement links TRBV12-5 to TRBJ1-2; 7 nucleotides match TRBD1. The CDR3 runs 15 residues. The germline V gene encodes CDR1 LGHNT and CDR2 FRNRAP. With 7 bases clipped from V and 6 bases from J, the junction kept 14 bases outside the gene matches. The CDR3 spells CASAPGEQGGNGYTF. For the CDR3, the DNA is TGTGCTAGTGCCCCGGGGGAGCAGGGGGGCAATGGCTACACCTTC.

The genes are TRBV5-6 and TRBJ2-3; D uncertain. In germline, CDR1 is SGHDT, CDR2 YYEEEE. The CDR3 length is 17 residues. V was shortened by 3 bases and J by 0 bases, with 17 bases between the two germline ends. The CDR3 DNA sequence: TGTGCCAGCAGCTCCCCGCTGAGCCCTATAAGCACAGATACGCAGTATTTT. Translating it yields CASSSPLSPISTDTQYF.

The chain employs TRBV5-1 and TRBJ1-4, with D unclear. The CDR3 has 16 amino acids. The germline gives CDR1 SGHRS, CDR2 YFSETQ. With 0 bases removed from V and 0 bases from J, the gap between germline ends came to 9 bases. The CDR3 coding sequence is TGCGCCAGCAGCTTGGTGTCGGATTCAACTAATGAAAAACTGTTTTTT. Amino acids: CASSLVSDSTNEKLFF.

The CDR3 is CATSSELAGSDTQYF. The CDR3, as DNA: TGTGCCACCAGCAGCGAACTAGCGGGATCTGATACGCAGTATTTT. V usage is TRBV15 and J usage is TRBJ2-3; 10 nucleotides agree with TRBD2. V trimming: 3 bases; J trimming: 6 bases; junction bases outside the gene matches: 6. Per germline, CDR1 LNHNV and CDR2 YYDKDF (reference sequence). This CDR3 spans 15 amino acids.

The V gene is TRBV18, the J gene TRBJ2-3; D not certain. From germline, CDR1 is KGHSH and CDR2 LQKENI. The CDR3 is made up of 15 amino acids. The V end was cut by 3 bases, the J end by 0 bases, with 10 bases between. The CDR3, as DNA: TGTGCCAGCTCACCCCTGATTCATAGCACAGATACGCAGTATTTT. It codes for CASSPLIHSTDTQYF.

The chain has TRBV18 and TRBJ2-2; D call uncertain. V was pared by 3 bases and J by 0 bases, with 8 bases between. The germline V gene encodes CDR1 KGHSH and CDR2 LQKENI. There are 15 residues in the CDR3. CDR3 sequence reads: CASSPRAANTGELFF. In nucleotides, the CDR3 is TGTGCCAGCTCACCCCGGGCGGCGAACACCGGGGAGCTGTTTTTT.

The V and J genes are TRBV6-4 and TRBJ1-1; maybe TRBD1 (5 bases). Per germline, CDR1 MRHNA and CDR2 SNTAGT. CDR3 length: 13 residues. V lost 2 bases and J lost 3, with 7 bases in between. CDR3 protein: CASSDRGDTEAFF. CDR3 bases: TGTGCCAGCAGTGACAGGGGTGACACTGAAGCTTTCTTT.

Comment on this clone: The sample contains more than one DNA sequence encoding this CDR3. The chain uses TRBV12-3 or TRBV12-4 and TRBJ1-5; tentative D call: TRBD1 (6 bases). The CDR3 has 13 amino acids. V was clipped by 6 bases and J by 4 bases, with 10 bases between them. CDR3 protein: CASRGTGNQPQHF. CDR3 bases: TGTGCCAGCAGGGGAACAGGGAATCAGCCCCAGCATTTT.

The CDR3 sequence is CATSEPDRGEGTQYF. The CDR3 region has the DNA TGTGCCACCAGTGAACCGGACAGGGGCGAGGGGACCCAGTACTTC. The chain joins TRBV24-1 to TRBJ2-5; TRBD1 aligns across 9 bases. The CDR3 is made up of 15 amino acids. Trimming cost V 4 bases and J 7 bases; bases outside gene matches: 9. Germline loops: CDR1 KGHDR, CDR2 SFDVKD.

V usage is TRBV24-1 and J usage is TRBJ2-3, with a possible D match to TRBD2 (6 bases). The germline V and J ends were trimmed by 4 bases and 2 bases, with 15 bases remaining between them. The CDR3 covers 16 residues. Germline loops: CDR1 KGHDR, CDR2 SFDVKD. This CDR3 is CATSDQRAGYTDTQYF. CDR3 nucleotides: TGTGCCACCAGTGACCAGAGGGCGGGATACACAGATACGCAGTATTTT.

The chain has TRBV27 and TRBJ2-5, with 10 bases that match TRBD1. The V gene's germline CDR1 is MNHEY and CDR2 SMNVEV (reference sequence). V shed 6 bases and J 4 bases; nucleotides not matched to a gene: 8. This CDR3 region has 15 residues. The chain's CDR3 is CASRSRTGGGETQYF. The CDR3 DNA sequence: TGTGCCAGCAGATCCCGGACAGGGGGTGGAGAGACCCAGTACTTC.

The rearrangement joins TRBV4-2 to TRBJ2-3; TRBD2 might be the D (7 bases). With 4 bases removed from V and 2 bases from J, the gap between germline ends came to 16 bases. The germline V gene encodes CDR1 LGHNA and CDR2 YNFKEQ. The CDR3 is made up of 16 amino acids. CDR3 nucleotide sequence: TGTGCCAGCAGCCCCCGGGGGGCAGGGAACACAGATACGCAGTATTTT. It specifies CASSPRGAGNTDTQYF.

The chain couples TRBV6-5 to TRBJ1-5, with 7 bases matching TRBD1. Germline assignment: CDR1 MNHEY and CDR2 SVGAGI. This CDR3 is 14 amino acids long. J was trimmed by 5 bases and V by 5 bases; bases with no gene match: 6. CDR3 nucleotide sequence: TGTGCCAGCAGTCCGCCAGGGGGTTATCAGCCCCAGCATTTT. Its protein product is CASSPPGGYQPQHF.

The rearrangement uses TRBV7-3 and TRBJ1-1; D not resolved. Trimming took 5 bases from V and 5 from J, leaving 18 bases between them. CDR3 length equals 15 residues. Per germline, CDR1 SGHTA and CDR2 FQGTGA. The CDR3 region has the DNA TGTGCCAGCAGCCCCAGCCGGAACCAGGCGACTGAAGCTTTCTTT. It is translated as CASSPSRNQATEAFF.

This clone has a single count. The rearrangement links TRBV5-1 to TRBJ1-1; D is ambiguous. Trimming left V 4 bases short and J 1 base short, with 8 bases between. Per germline, CDR1 SGHRS and CDR2 YFSETQ. This CDR3 has 13 amino acids. CDR3: CASSTNRNTEAFF. CDR3 nucleotide sequence: TGCGCCAGCAGCACAAACAGGAACACTGAAGCTTTCTTT.

J is TRBJ2-3 and V is TRBV6-2 or TRBV6-3; 8 nucleotides line up with TRBD1. V lost 4 bases, J lost 4 bases, and 7 bases stayed unmatched. There are 15 residues in the CDR3. Per germline, CDR1 MNHEY and CDR2 SVGEGT. The CDR3 nucleotides read TGTGCCAGCAGTTCACCGGGACAGGCTCCAGATACGCAGTATTTT. It encodes CASSSPGQAPDTQYF.

The V gene is TRBV10-2, the J gene TRBJ2-1; 8 bases match TRBD2. The germline V gene encodes CDR1 WSHSY and CDR2 SAAADI. Trimming cost V 7 bases and J 0 bases; bases outside gene matches: 5. The CDR3 runs to 15 residues. CDR3 coding DNA: TGCGCCAGCATGGGGACTAGTCCCTCCTACAATGAGCAGTTCTTC. Its protein is CASMGTSPSYNEQFF.

CDR3 protein: CASSVGTSNTQYF. DNA of the CDR3: TGTGCCAGCAGCGTCGGGACTAGCAATACGCAGTATTTT. The chain employs TRBV9 and TRBJ2-3; 9 bases are shared with TRBD2. Trimming cost V 2 bases and J 7 bases; bases outside gene matches: 2. This CDR3 is 13 amino acids long. Per the germline V gene, CDR1 is SGDLS and CDR2 is YYNGEE.

The chain combines TRBV28 with TRBJ2-3, with 8 bases matching TRBD2. The CDR3 totals 15 residues. V shed 7 bases, J shed 3 bases, and the junction held 9 bases outside the gene matches. Germline V gene sequence: CDR1 MDHEN, CDR2 SYDVKM. CDR3 loop: CASNEAGDRTDTQYF. DNA for the CDR3: TGTGCCAGCAACGAAGCGGGAGATCGTACAGATACGCAGTATTTT. Combining the CDR3 with reference TRBV28 and TRBJ2-3 gives the whole variable domain DVKVTQSSRYLVKRTGEKVFLECVQDMDHENMFWYRQDPGLGLRLIYFSYDVKMKEKGDIPEGYSVSREKKERFSLILESASTNQTSMYLCASNEAGDRTDTQYFGPGTRLTVL.

The chain joins TRBV15 to TRBJ2-5; D is unresolved. V lost 0 bases and J 0 bases, leaving 8 bases between the germline ends. Germline V CDR1 and CDR2: LNHNV, YYDKDF (reference sequence). The CDR3 contains 15 residues. This chain's CDR3 is CATSRDRGYQETQYF. CDR3 DNA sequence: TGTGCCACCAGCAGAGATCGTGGGTACCAAGAGACCCAGTACTTC.

This chain uses TRBV5-3 with TRBJ1-2, with D tentatively TRBD1 (5 bases). TRBV5-3 is an ORF, with its function uncertain. The CDR3 runs to 16 residues. Trimming cost V 5 bases and J 3 bases, with 20 bases left between them. The CDR3: CARSPRQGFLDYGYTF. DNA of the CDR3: TGTGCCAGAAGTCCCCGTCAGGGATTCCTGGACTATGGCTACACCTTC.

The V call is TRBV18, the J call TRBJ1-1; D is unresolved. The CDR3 loop spans 13 amino acids. The V and J ends lost 3 bases and 6 bases respectively, with 11 bases between them. CDR1 and CDR2 from the germline V gene are KGHSH and LQKENI. The CDR3 coding sequence is TGTGCCAGCTCACCCATCGGTCAGGCTGAAGCTTTCTTT. Encoded protein: CASSPIGQAEAFF. The full variable domain, its missing parts supplied by reference TRBV18 and TRBJ1-1, is NAGVMQNPRHLVRRRGQEARLRCSPMKGHSHVYWYRQLPEEGLKFMVYLQKENIIDESGMPKERFSAEFPKEGPSILRIQQVVRGDSAAYFCASSPIGQAEAFFGQGTRLTVV.

The rearrangement links TRBV28 to TRBJ2-3; the match to TRBD2 covers 11 bases. This CDR3 spans 18 amino acids. J was trimmed by 2 bases and V by 4 bases; bases with no gene match: 11. Germline values: CDR1 MDHEN, CDR2 SYDVKM. This CDR3 is CASSSWTSGRAATDTQYF. The DNA for the CDR3 is TGTGCCAGCAGTTCGTGGACTAGCGGGCGCGCCGCCACAGATACGCAGTATTTT. Based on the CDR3 plus reference TRBV28 and TRBJ2-3, the full variable domain is DVKVTQSSRYLVKRTGEKVFLECVQDMDHENMFWYRQDPGLGLRLIYFSYDVKMKEKGDIPEGYSVSREKKERFSLILESASTNQTSMYLCASSSWTSGRAATDTQYFGPGTRLTVL.

This chain uses TRBV11-3 with TRBJ1-1, with 9 bases lining up with TRBD1. The CDR3 length is 15 residues. Germline V lookup: CDR1 SGHNT, CDR2 YENEEA. V lost 4 bases to trimming and J lost 3 bases; unmatched junction nucleotides: 6. DNA of the CDR3: TGTGCCAGCAGCTCACAGGGGGCATGGGACACTGAAGCTTTCTTT. Amino acid sequence: CASSSQGAWDTEAFF.

The genes are TRBV5-4 and TRBJ1-5; D uncertain. V dropped 4 bases and J dropped 2 bases, with 13 bases sitting between them. Germline V gene sequence: CDR1 SGHNT, CDR2 YYREEE (reference sequence). The CDR3 loop spans 15 amino acids. The chain's CDR3 is CASSEDPLGNQPQHF. In nucleotides, the CDR3 is TGTGCCAGCAGCGAAGACCCTTTAGGCAATCAGCCCCAGCATTTT. The full variable domain, in which reference TRBV5-4 and TRBJ1-5 provide the parts outside the CDR3, is ETGVTQSPTHLIKTRGQQVTLRCSSQSGHNTVSWYQQALGQGPQFIFQYYREEENGRGNFPPRFSGLQFPNYSSELNVNALELDDSALYLCASSEDPLGNQPQHFGDGTRLSIL.

This sequence joins TRBV18 and TRBJ2-7; 9 bases align to TRBD2. CDR3 length: 15 amino acids. Germline V gene sequence: CDR1 KGHSH, CDR2 LQKENI. With 2 bases clipped from V and 5 bases from J, the junction kept 7 bases outside the gene matches. CDR3 sequence: CASSPWGLASHEQYF. CDR3 in DNA: TGTGCCAGCTCACCATGGGGACTAGCTTCCCACGAGCAGTACTTC.

The V and J genes are TRBV6-5 and TRBJ2-2; 8 positions agree with TRBD1. The CDR3 length is 13 residues. The J segment lost 7 bases and the V segment lost 6 bases, leaving 4 bases of the junction unmatched. Germline CDR1 MNHEY, CDR2 SVGAGI. The DNA for the CDR3 is TGTGCCAGCAGCGCGACAGGGGTCGGGGAGCTGTTTTTT. It codes for CASSATGVGELFF.